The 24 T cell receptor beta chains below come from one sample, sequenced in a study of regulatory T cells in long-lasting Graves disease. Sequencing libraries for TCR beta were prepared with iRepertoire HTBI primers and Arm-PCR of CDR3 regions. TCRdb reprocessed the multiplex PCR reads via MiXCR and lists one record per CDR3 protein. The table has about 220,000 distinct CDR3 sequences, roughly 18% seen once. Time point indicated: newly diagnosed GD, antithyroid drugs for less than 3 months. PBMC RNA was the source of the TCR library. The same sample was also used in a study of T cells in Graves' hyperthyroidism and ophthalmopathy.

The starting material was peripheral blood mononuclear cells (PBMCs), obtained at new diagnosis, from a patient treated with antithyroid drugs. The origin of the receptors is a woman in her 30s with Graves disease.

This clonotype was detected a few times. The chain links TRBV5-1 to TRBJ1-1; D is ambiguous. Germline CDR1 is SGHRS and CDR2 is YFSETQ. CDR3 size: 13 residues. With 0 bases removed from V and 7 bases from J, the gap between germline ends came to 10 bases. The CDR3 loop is CASSLVVRDEAFF. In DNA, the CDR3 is TGCGCCAGCAGCTTGGTTGTCCGGGATGAAGCTTTCTTT.

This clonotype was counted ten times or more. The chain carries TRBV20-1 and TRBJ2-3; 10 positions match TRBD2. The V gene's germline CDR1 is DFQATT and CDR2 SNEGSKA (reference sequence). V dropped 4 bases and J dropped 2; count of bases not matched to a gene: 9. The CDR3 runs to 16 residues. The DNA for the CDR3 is TGCAGTGCTACCTCAGGAAGCGGGGGGGCCACAGATACGCAGTATTTT. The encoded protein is CSATSGSGGATDTQYF.

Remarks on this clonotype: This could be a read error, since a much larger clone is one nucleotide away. This CDR3 is CASSFSNREDIEAFF. As DNA, the CDR3 is TGCGCCAGCAGCTTCTCCAACAGGGAGGACATTGAAGCTTTCTTT. The V and J genes are TRBV5-1 and TRBJ1-1, with D possibly TRBD1 on 6 matching bases. Germline assignment: CDR1 SGHRS and CDR2 YFSETQ. Trimming took off 2 bases at V and 7 bases at J, with 18 bases between the two ends. The CDR3 covers 15 residues.

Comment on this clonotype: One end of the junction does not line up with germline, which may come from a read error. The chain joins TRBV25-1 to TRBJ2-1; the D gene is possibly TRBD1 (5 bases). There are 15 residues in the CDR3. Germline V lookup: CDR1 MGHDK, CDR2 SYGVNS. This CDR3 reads CASSNRGGSYNERFF. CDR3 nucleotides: TGTGCCAGCAGTAATAGGGGCGGATCCTACAATGAGCGGTTCTTC.

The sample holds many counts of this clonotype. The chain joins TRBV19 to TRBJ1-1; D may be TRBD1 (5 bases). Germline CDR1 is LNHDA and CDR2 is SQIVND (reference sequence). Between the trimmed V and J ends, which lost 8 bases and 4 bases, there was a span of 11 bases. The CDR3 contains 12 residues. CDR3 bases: TGTGCCAGTGCCTATGGGGGCACTGAAGCTTTCTTT. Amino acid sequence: CASAYGGTEAFF. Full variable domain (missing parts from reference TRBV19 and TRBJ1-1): DGGITQSPKYLFRKEGQNVTLSCEQNLNHDAMYWYRQDPGQGLRLIYYSQIVNDFQKGDIAEGYSVSREKKESFPLTVTSAQKNPTAFYLCASAYGGTEAFFGQGTRLTVV.

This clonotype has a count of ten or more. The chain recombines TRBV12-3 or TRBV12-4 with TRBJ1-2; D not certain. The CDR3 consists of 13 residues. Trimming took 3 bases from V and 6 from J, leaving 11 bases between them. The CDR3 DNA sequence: TGTGCCAGCAGTTTCCTCCATAGAGATGGCTACACCTTC. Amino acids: CASSFLHRDGYTF.

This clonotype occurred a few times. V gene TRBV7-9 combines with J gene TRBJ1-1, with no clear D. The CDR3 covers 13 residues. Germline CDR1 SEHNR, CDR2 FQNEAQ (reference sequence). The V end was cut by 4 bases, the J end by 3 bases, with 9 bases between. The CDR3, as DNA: TGTGCCAGCAGCTCGGGCAGTTACACTGAAGCTTTCTTT. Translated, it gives CASSSGSYTEAFF. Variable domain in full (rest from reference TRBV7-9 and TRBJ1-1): DTGVSQNPRHKITKRGQNVTFRCDPISEHNRLYWYRQTLGQGPEFLTYFQNEAQLEKSRLLSDRFSAERPKGSFSTLEIQRTEQGDSAMYLCASSSGSYTEAFFGQGTRLTVV.

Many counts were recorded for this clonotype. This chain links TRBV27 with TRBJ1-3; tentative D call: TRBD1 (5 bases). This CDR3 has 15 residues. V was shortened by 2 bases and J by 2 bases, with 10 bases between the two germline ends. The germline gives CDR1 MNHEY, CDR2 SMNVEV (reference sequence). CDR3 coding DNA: TGTGCCAGCAGTTTACACACAGGTACTGGAAACACCATATATTTT. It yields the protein CASSLHTGTGNTIYF.

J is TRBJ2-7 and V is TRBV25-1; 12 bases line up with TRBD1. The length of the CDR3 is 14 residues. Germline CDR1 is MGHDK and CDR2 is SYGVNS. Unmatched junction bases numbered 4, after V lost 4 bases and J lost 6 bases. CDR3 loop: CASSGGQGAIEQYF. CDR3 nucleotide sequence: TGTGCCAGCAGTGGGGGACAGGGGGCGATCGAGCAGTACTTC.

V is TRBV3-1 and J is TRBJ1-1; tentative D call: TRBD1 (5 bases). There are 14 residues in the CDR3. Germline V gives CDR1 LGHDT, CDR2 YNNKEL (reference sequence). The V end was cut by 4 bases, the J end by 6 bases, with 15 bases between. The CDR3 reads CASSPGGTRAEAFF. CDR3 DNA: TGTGCCAGCAGCCCTGGGGGAACCCGGGCTGAAGCTTTCTTT.

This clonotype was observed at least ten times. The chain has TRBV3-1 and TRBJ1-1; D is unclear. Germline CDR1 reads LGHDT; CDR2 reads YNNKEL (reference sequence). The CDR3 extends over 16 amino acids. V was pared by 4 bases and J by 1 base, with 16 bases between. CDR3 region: CASSPNQRHRNTEAFF. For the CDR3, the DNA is TGTGCCAGCAGCCCCAATCAGAGACACCGGAACACTGAAGCTTTCTTT.

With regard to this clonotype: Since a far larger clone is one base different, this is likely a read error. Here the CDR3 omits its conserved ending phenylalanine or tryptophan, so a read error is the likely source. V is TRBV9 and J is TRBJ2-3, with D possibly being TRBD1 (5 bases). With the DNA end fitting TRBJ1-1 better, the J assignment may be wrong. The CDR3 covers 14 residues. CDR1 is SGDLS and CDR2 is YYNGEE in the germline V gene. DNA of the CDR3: TGTGCCAGCAGCGTACAATGGGGGACCACTGAAGCTTTCCTT. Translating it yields CASSVQWGTTEAFL.

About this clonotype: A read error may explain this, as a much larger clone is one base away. CDR3 nucleotides: TGTGCCACCGGGCAGTGGCACGAGCAGTACTTC. The encoded protein is CATGQWHEQYF. V is TRBV28 and J is TRBJ2-7, with unresolved D. V shed 10 bases and J shed 5 bases, with 12 bases lying between them. CDR3 length equals 11 residues. Germline V CDR1 and CDR2: MDHEN, SYDVKM.

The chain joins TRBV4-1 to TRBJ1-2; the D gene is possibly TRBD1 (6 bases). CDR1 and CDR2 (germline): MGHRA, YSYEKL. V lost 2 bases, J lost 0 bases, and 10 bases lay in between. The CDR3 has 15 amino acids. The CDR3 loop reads CASSQRTDPNYGYTF. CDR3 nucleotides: TGCGCCAGCAGCCAACGGACAGACCCTAACTATGGCTACACCTTC.

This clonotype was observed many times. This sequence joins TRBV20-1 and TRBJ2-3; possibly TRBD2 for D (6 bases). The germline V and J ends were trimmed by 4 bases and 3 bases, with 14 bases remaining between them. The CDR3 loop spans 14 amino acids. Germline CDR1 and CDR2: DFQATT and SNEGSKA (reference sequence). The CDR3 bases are TGCAGTGCTACCCTAGCGACCATTACAGATACGCAGTATTTT. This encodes CSATLATITDTQYF.

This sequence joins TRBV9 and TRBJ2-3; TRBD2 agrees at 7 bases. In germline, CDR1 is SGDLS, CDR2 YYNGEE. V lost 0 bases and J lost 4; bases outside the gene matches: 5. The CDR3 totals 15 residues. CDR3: CASSVVGGGSDTQYF. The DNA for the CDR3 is TGTGCCAGCAGCGTAGTGGGGGGGGGGTCAGATACGCAGTATTTT.

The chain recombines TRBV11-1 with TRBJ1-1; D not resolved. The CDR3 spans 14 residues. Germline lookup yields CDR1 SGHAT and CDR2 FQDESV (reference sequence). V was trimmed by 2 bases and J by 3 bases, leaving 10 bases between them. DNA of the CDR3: TGTGCCAGCAGCTTAAGCGATATGGACACTGAAGCTTTCTTT. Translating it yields CASSLSDMDTEAFF.

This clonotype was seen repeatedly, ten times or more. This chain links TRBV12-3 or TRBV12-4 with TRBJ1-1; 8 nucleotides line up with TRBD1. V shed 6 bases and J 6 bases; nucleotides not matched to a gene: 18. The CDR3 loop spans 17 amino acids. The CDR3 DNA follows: TGTGCCAGCAGGATAGGACAGGGAGGTCGGGGAACACCTGAAGCTTTCTTT. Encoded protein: CASRIGQGGRGTPEAFF.

As DNA, the CDR3 is TGTGCCAGCAGTTACCCCCCAGATTCACCCCTCCACTTT. This translates into CASSYPPDSPLHF. J is TRBJ1-6 and V is TRBV6-2 or TRBV6-3; D is unresolved. Germline V gene lookup returns CDR1 MNHEY and CDR2 SVGEGT. Trimming left V 2 bases short and J 8 bases short, with 7 bases between. This CDR3 is 13 amino acids long.

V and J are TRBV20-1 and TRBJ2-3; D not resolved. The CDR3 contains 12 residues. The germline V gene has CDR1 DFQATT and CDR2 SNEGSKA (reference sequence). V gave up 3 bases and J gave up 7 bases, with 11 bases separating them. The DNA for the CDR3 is TGCAGTGCTAGGGTCACGCCGTATACGCAGTATTTT. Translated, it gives CSARVTPYTQYF.

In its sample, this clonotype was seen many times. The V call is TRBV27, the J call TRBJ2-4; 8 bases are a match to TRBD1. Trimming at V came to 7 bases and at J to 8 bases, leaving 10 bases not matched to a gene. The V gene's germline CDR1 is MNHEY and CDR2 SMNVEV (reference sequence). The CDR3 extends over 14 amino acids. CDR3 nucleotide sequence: TGTGCCAGCACCCCATGGACAGGGTTGGACATTCAGTACTTC. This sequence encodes CASTPWTGLDIQYF.

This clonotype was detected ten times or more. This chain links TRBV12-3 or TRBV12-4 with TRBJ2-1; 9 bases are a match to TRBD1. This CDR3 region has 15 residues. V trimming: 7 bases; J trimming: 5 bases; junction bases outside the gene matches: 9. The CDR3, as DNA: TGTGCCAGCATCCCCCGGACAGGGGTTAACAATGAGCAGTTCTTC. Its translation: CASIPRTGVNNEQFF.

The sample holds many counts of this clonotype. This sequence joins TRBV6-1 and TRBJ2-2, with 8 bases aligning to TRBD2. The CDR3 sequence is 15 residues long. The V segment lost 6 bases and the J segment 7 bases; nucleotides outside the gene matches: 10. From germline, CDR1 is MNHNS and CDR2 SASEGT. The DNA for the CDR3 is TGTGCCAGCAGACCAGCGGGAGTGTATGACGGGGAGCTGTTTTTT. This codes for CASRPAGVYDGELFF.

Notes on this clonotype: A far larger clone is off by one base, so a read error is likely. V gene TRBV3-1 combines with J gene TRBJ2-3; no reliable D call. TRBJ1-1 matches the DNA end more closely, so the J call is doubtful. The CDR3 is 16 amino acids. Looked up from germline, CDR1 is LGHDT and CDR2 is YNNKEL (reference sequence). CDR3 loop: CANSRPIAGRRAEAFF. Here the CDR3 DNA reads TGTGCCAACAGCCGGCCCATAGCAGGAAGAAGGGCTGAAGCTTTCTTT.